The clone carrying this TCR beta chain occurred a few times. As yet, its antigen is unknown. PCR used 60 Vbeta primers and 13 Jbeta primers. Assay: immunoSEQ multiplex PCR; the TCRdb copy retains only in-frame clones and omits some. The data show 130,000 or so clones, 75% seen once. The data were obtained in a study of cytomegalovirus exposure and HLA in healthy donors. Study-wide results and caveats: Later genetic work tied a missense DCLRE1C variant to beta-chain V and J trimming.

Trimming removed 5 bases from V and 4 bases from J, with 12 bases in between. CDR1 is LNHDA and CDR2 is SQIVND in the germline V gene (reference sequence). The CDR3 runs 13 residues. What was sequenced was PBMCs. This chain connects TRBV19 to TRBJ2-7; TRBD2 might be the D (6 bases). The TCR originated in a man aged 25 to 45 in good health and CMV-seronegative. The CDR3 nucleotides are TGTGCCAGTAGTTTCGGGGGTGGGTACGAGCAGTACTTC. It encodes CASSFGGGYEQYF.